This TCR beta chain appears in the sequencing data of a study of spatial heterogeneity in lung cancer. Study-level background: Any follow-up PBMC samples that were available went on to be sequenced, and the median time to follow-up was two to three years after resection. More than eight raw reads, on average, carried each unique TCR and UMI combination.

Time point here: blood at routine non-recurrence follow-up after resection. This clonotype was seen at least ten times. In the library, each TCR cDNA molecule bore its own unique molecular identifier. TCRdb re-called the 5' RACE reads with MiXCR, one entry per CDR3 protein. The sample contains tens of thousands of distinct CDR3 sequences, around 11% of which appear only once. This CDR3 is 15 amino acids long. Germline V gives CDR1 LGHNT, CDR2 FRNRAP. Trimming removed 2 bases from V and 0 bases from J, with 10 bases in between. This chain uses TRBV12-5 with TRBJ1-1, with D unresolved. The sample consisted of PBMCs, taken at follow-up. The clonotype originates from a male donor with early-stage non-small cell lung cancer. For the CDR3, the DNA is TGTGCTAGTGGTTTGCATCCGGGGATGAACACTGAAGCTTTCTTT. Translation gives CASGLHPGMNTEAFF.